This T cell receptor beta chain stems from a study of blood T cell repertoires in COVID-19. Overall study context: Samples representing acute and convalescent COVID-19 were sourced from the United States, Italy and Spain.

The study recruited people aged roughly 18 to 95 years across around 24 US areas. Up to 2 weeks before entering the study, exposed participants had met a COVID-19 case. In the original workflow: Amplified reference gene primers provided the basis for estimating nucleated cell counts. Generated by immunoSEQ multiplex PCR, the TCRdb table keeps only in-frame clones and is missing some. The V and J calls and clone size are taken from that table; D and trimming were inferred from the DNA. The table lists 220,000 or so clones, 85% to 90% of them singletons. V was clipped by 0 bases and J by 5 bases, with 17 bases between them. There are 16 residues in the CDR3. CDR1 and CDR2 from the germline V gene are SGHRS and YFSETQ.

The sample comprised PBMCs or T cells enriched from blood (not recorded which). This clonotype was obtained from a man aged 25 to 40 who had been exposed to COVID-19. This chain uses TRBV5-1 with TRBJ2-5; D perhaps matches TRBD1 (6 bases). CDR3 sequence: CASSLGGRHAGETQYF. CDR3 nucleotides: TGCGCCAGCAGCTTGGGGGGGCGTCACGCCGGTGAGACCCAGTACTTC. The full variable domain, rest sourced from reference TRBV5-1 and TRBJ2-5, is KAGVTQTPRYLIKTRGQQVTLSCSPISGHRSVSWYQQTPGQGLQFLFEYFSETQRNKGNFPGRFSGRQFSNSRSEMNVSTLELGDSALYLCASSLGGRHAGETQYFGPGTRLLVL.